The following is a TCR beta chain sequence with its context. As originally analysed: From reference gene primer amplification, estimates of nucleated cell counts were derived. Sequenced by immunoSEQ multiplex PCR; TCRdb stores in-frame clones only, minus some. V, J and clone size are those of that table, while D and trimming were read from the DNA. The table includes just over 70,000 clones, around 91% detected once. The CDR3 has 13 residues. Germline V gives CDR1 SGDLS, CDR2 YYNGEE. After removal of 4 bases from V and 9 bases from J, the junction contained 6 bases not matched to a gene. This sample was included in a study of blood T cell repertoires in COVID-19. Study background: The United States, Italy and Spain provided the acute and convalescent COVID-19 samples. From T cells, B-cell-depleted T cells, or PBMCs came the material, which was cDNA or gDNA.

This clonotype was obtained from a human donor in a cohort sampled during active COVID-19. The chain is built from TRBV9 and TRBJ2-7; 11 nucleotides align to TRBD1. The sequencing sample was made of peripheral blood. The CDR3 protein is CASSRGQGEGQYF. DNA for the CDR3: TGTGCCAGCAGCAGGGGACAGGGGGAAGGGCAGTACTTC.